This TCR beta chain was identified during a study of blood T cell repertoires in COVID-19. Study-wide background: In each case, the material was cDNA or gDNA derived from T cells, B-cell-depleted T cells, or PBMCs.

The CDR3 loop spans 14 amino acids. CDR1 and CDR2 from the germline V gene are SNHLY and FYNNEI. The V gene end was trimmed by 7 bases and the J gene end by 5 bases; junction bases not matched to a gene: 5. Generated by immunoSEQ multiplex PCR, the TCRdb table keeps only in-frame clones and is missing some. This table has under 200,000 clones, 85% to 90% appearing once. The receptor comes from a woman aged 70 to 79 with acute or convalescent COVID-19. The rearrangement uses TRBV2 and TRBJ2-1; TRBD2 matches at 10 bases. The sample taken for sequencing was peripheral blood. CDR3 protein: CASIWTSGNNEQFF. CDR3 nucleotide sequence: TGTGCCAGCATTTGGACTAGCGGCAACAATGAGCAGTTCTTC.